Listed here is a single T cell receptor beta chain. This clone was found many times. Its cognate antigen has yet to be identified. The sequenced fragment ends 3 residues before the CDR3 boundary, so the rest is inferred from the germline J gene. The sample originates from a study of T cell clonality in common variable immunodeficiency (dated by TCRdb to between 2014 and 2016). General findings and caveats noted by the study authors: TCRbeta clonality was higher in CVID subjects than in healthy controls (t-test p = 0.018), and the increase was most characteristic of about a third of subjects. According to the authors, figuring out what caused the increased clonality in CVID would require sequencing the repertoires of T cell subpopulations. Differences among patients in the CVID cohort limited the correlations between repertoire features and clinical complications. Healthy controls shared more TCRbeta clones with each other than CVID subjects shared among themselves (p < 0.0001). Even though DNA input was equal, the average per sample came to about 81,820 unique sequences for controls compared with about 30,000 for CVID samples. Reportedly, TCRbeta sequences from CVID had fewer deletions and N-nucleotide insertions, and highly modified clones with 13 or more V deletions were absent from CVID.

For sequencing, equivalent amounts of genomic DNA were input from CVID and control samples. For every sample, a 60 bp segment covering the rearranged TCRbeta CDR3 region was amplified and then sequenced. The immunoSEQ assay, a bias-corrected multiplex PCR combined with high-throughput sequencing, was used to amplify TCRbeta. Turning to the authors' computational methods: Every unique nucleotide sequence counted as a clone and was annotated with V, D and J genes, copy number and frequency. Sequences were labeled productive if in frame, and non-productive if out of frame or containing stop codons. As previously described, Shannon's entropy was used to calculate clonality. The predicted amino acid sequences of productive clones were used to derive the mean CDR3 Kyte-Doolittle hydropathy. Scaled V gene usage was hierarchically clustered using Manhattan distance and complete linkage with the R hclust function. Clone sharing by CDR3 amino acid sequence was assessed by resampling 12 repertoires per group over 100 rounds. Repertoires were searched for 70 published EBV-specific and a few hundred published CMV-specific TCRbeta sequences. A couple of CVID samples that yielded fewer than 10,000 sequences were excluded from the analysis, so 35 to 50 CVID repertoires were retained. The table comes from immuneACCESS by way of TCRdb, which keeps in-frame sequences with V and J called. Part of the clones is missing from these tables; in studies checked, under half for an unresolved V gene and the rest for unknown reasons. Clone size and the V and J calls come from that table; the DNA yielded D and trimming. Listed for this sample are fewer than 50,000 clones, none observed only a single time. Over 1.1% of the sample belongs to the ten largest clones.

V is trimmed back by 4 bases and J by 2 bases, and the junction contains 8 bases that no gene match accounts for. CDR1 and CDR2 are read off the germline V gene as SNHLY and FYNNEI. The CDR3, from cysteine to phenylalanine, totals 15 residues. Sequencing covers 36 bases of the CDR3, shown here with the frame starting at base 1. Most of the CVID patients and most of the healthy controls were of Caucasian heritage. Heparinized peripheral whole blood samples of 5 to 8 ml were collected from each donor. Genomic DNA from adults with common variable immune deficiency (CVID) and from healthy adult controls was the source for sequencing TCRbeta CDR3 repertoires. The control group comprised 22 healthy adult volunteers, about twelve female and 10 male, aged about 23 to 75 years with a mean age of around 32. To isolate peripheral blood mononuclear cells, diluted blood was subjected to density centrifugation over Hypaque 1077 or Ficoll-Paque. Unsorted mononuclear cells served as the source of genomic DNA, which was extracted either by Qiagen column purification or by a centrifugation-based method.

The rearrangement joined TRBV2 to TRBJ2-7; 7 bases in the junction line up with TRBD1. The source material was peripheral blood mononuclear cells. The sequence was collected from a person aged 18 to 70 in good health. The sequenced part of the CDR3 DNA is TGTGCCAGCAGTGCAAGACAGGGAAAGACCTACGAG. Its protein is CASSARQGKTYE. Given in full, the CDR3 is CASSARQGKTYEQYF.